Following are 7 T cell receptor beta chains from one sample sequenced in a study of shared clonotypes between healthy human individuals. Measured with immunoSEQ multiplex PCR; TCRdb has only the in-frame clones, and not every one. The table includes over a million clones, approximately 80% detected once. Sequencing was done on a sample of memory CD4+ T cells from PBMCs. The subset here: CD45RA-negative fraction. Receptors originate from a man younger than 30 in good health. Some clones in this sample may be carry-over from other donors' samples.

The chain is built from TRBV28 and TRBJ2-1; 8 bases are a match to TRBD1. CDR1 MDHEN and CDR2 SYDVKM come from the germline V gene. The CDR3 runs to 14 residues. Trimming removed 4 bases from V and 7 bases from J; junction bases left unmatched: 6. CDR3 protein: CASSSPGQVNEQFF. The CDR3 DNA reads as TGTGCCAGCAGTTCGCCGGGACAGGTGAATGAGCAGTTCTTC. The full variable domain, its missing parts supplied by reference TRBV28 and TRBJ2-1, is DVKVTQSSRYLVKRTGEKVFLECVQDMDHENMFWYRQDPGLGLRLIYFSYDVKMKEKGDIPEGYSVSREKKERFSLILESASTNQTSMYLCASSSPGQVNEQFFGPGTRLTVL.

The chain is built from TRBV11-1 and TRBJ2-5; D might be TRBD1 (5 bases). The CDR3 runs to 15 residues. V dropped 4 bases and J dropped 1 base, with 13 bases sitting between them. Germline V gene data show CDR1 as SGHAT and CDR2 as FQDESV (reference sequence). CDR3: CASSSPGTGQETQYF. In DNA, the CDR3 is TGTGCCAGCAGCTCCCCCGGCACAGGCCAAGAGACCCAGTACTTC.

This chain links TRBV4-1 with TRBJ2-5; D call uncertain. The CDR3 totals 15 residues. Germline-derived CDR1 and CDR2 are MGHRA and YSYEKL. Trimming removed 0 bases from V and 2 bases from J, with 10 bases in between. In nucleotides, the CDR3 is TGCGCCAGCAGCCAAGATAGGAGTCCTCAAGAGACCCAGTACTTC. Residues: CASSQDRSPQETQYF.

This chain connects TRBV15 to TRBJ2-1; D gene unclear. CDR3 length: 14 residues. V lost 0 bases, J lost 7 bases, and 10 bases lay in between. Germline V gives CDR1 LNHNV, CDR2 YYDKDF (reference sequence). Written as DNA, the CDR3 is TGTGCCACCAGCAGAGATCTGGCAGCTAATGAGCAGTTCTTC. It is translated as CATSRDLAANEQFF.

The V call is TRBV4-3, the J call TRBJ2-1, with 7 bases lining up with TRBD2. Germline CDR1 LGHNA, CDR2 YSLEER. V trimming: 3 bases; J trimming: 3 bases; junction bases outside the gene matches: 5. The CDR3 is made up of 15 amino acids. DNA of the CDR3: TGCGCCAGCAGCCAGTCACTAGCGAACTACAATGAGCAGTTCTTC. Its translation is CASSQSLANYNEQFF.

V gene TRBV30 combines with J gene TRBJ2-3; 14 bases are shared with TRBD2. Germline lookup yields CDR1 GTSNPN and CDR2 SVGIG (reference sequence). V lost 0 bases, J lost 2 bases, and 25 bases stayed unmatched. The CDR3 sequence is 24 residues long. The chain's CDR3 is CAWSVGLPTWTSGRPPIYTDTQYF. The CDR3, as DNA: TGTGCCTGGAGTGTCGGGTTACCGACCTGGACTAGCGGGAGGCCTCCGATATACACAGATACGCAGTATTTT.

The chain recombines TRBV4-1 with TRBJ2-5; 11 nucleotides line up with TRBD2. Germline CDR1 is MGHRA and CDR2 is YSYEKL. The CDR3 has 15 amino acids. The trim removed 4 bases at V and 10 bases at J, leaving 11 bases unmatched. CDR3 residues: CASSRGLAGPRDQYF. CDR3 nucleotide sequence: TGCGCCAGCAGCCGCGGACTAGCGGGCCCCCGGGACCAGTACTTC.